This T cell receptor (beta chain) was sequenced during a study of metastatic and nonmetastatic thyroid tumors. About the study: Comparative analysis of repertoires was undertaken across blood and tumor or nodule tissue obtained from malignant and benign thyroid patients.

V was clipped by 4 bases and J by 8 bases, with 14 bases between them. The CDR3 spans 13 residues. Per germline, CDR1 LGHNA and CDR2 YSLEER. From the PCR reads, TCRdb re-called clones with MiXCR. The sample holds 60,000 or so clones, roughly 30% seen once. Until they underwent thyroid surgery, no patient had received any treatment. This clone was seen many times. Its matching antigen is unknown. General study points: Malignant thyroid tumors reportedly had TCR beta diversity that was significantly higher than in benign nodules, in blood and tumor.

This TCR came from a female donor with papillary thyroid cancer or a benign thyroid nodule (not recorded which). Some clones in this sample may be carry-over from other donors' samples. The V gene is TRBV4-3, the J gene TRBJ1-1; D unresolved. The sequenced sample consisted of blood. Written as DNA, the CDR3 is TGCGCCAGCAGCCCCCGATCGGGATCGGAAGCTTTCTTT. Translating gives CASSPRSGSEAFF.